This T cell receptor (beta chain) was profiled in a study of Graves' ophthalmopathy and Graves' hyperthyroidism. Findings and limits, study-wide: In predicting ophthalmopathy progression, the model reached roughly 69% sensitivity and around 72% specificity.

Diagnosis used clinical symptoms, serum thyroxine, TRAb, thyroid ultrasound and orbital computed tomography. Trimming cost V 0 bases and J 4 bases, with 9 bases left between them. The germline CDR1 and CDR2 sequences are MNHNS and SASEGT. This CDR3 comprises 14 residues. This clonotype was seen repeatedly, ten times or more. Its antigen is undetermined. Amplified TCR beta CDR3 regions were obtained using RNA transcripts as template. HTBI primers primed a first-round RT-PCR, and a second-round multiplex PCR followed. TCRdb recomputed calls from the multiplex PCR reads with MiXCR, one row per CDR3 protein. The sample has about 480,000 distinct CDR3 sequences, approximately 15% seen once.

Material for sequencing was blood. This chain connects TRBV6-1 to TRBJ1-2; D not certain. The TCR originated in a woman in her twenties or thirties with Graves' ophthalmopathy. This CDR3 reads CASSEARRSYGYTF. As DNA, the CDR3 is TGTGCCAGCAGTGAAGCGCGGAGATCCTATGGCTACACCTTC.